The 16 T cell receptor beta chains below come from one sample, sequenced in a study of PD-1 blockade in classical Hodgkin lymphoma. Sequencing used immunoSEQ multiplex PCR; TCRdb keeps in-frame clones, though not all of them. The sample holds tens of thousands of clones, around nine tenths seen once. In every patient, relapse followed autologous stem cell transplantation, while exposure to brentuximab vedotin differed. Sequenced here: peripheral blood mononuclear cells (PBMCs), sampled at baseline. The receptors were sampled from a human donor with classical Hodgkin lymphoma.

This chain uses TRBV19 with TRBJ2-5; D is perhaps TRBD2 (5 bases). V was cut by 7 bases and J by 7 bases, with 28 bases left in between. This CDR3 contains 17 residues. The germline V gene encodes CDR1 LNHDA and CDR2 SQIVND (reference sequence). The CDR3 DNA sequence: TGTGCCAGTACCCAACTACCGGGTCCATCACCCGCGGGGACCCAGTACTTC. As protein: CASTQLPGPSPAGTQYF.

V is TRBV5-1 and J is TRBJ2-3; 9 nucleotides match TRBD2. The V and J ends lost 1 base and 2 bases, in that order; junction bases with no gene match: 8. Germline assignment: CDR1 SGHRS and CDR2 YFSETQ. The CDR3 runs to 17 residues. The CDR3 DNA follows: TGCGCCAGCAGCTTGAAGACTAGCGGAGCCCACACAGATACGCAGTATTTT. Protein product: CASSLKTSGAHTDTQYF.

The J gene is TRBJ2-5, the V gene TRBV10-1, with no clear D. Trimming took off 0 bases at V and 4 bases at J, with 6 bases between the two ends. CDR3 length: 13 residues. CDR1 is WNHNN and CDR2 is SYGVQD in the germline V gene (reference sequence). CDR3 amino acids: CASSESLGETQYF. The CDR3 DNA reads as TGCGCCAGCAGTGAGTCTTTGGGAGAGACCCAGTACTTC.

This chain connects TRBV28 to TRBJ2-7; no reliable D call. The CDR3 length is 15 residues. The V gene lost 2 bases and the J gene lost 5 bases, with 16 bases spanning the gap. Germline CDR1 and CDR2: MDHEN and SYDVKM. The CDR3 protein is CASSLTTGFQDEQYF. The DNA for the CDR3 is TGTGCCAGCAGTTTAACCACCGGGTTCCAGGACGAGCAGTACTTC.

The chain combines TRBV6-1 with TRBJ1-2; D ambiguous. Germline V gene data show CDR1 as MNHNS and CDR2 as SASEGT. The length of the CDR3 is 14 residues. V gave up 1 base and J gave up 4 bases, with 10 bases separating them. For the CDR3, the DNA is TGTGCCAGCAGTGAAGGGGTCGGACCCTATGGCTACACCTTC. Its protein is CASSEGVGPYGYTF.

This clone was counted once. This sequence joins TRBV14 and TRBJ2-3, with 9 bases matching TRBD2. V shed 4 bases and J 1 base; nucleotides not matched to a gene: 0. Germline CDR1 and CDR2: SGHDN and FVKESK. CDR3 length: 14 amino acids. Written as DNA, the CDR3 is TGTGCCAGCAGCCGACTAGCGGGCACAGATACGCAGTATTTT. Protein product: CASSRLAGTDTQYF.

This clone is a singleton in its sample. The gene calls are TRBV27 and TRBJ2-7; a possible D gene is TRBD2 (6 bases). This CDR3 has 13 residues. Germline CDR1 and CDR2: MNHEY and SMNVEV (reference sequence). The germline V and J ends were trimmed by 4 bases and 3 bases, with 10 bases remaining between them. The DNA of the CDR3 is TGTGCCAGCAGTTCGGGAGACGTCTACGAGCAGTACTTC. Protein sequence: CASSSGDVYEQYF.

The J gene is TRBJ2-7, the V gene TRBV7-2; D is ambiguous. Germline assignment: CDR1 SGHTA and CDR2 FQGNSA. The ends were cut back, 0 bases at V and 6 bases at J, with 9 bases in the middle. The CDR3 has 13 amino acids. The CDR3 sequence: CASSLAPGSEQYF. Written as DNA, the CDR3 is TGTGCCAGCAGCTTAGCCCCCGGTAGCGAGCAGTACTTC.

The rearrangement joins TRBV5-1 to TRBJ2-2, with a possible D match to TRBD2 (5 bases). V lost 5 bases to trimming and J lost 3 bases, with 11 bases between them. Per the germline V gene, CDR1 is SGHRS and CDR2 is YFSETQ. The CDR3 covers 14 residues. CDR3 sequence (DNA): TGCGCCAGCAGTTCTAGCTTGGACACCGGGGAGCTGTTTTTT. Residues: CASSSSLDTGELFF.

V is TRBV11-3 and J is TRBJ2-4; TRBD1 matches at 7 bases. Germline V CDR1 and CDR2: SGHNT, YENEEA. Trimming took 2 bases from V and 7 from J; bases not matched to a gene: 2. The CDR3 length is 13 residues. The chain's CDR3 is CASSLNRGNIQYF. The CDR3 region has the DNA TGTGCCAGCAGCTTAAACAGGGGCAACATTCAGTACTTC.

A single count supports this clone. This chain uses TRBV28 with TRBJ1-2; 11 bases line up with TRBD1. The V segment lost 4 bases and the J segment 4 bases; nucleotides outside the gene matches: 5. The CDR3 is 15 amino acids. From germline, CDR1 is MDHEN and CDR2 SYDVKM. The CDR3 DNA reads as TGTGCCAGCAGTTCTGGACAGGGGGCGGGCTATGGCTACACCTTC. Amino acid sequence: CASSSGQGAGYGYTF.

This chain links TRBV7-9 with TRBJ1-5, with TRBD1 as a possible D gene (5 bases). V dropped 5 bases and J dropped 4 bases, with 12 bases sitting between them. Germline CDR1 is SEHNR and CDR2 is FQNEAQ (reference sequence). This CDR3 has 14 amino acids. CDR3 amino acids: CASSPGGLNQPQHF. The CDR3 region has the DNA TGTGCCAGCAGCCCGGGGGGATTGAATCAGCCCCAGCATTTT.

The gene calls are TRBV28 and TRBJ1-1, with D possibly matching TRBD1 (5 bases). Per germline, CDR1 MDHEN and CDR2 SYDVKM. Trimming removed 6 bases from V and 7 bases from J, with 12 bases in between. CDR3 length equals 12 residues. CDR3: CASSEGPLEAFF. For the CDR3, the DNA is TGTGCCAGCAGCGAGGGGCCCCTTGAAGCTTTCTTT.

This chain joins TRBV7-6 and TRBJ2-5; D call uncertain. There are 12 residues in the CDR3. In germline, CDR1 is SGHVS, CDR2 FNYEAQ. Trimming cost V 6 bases and J 2 bases, with 7 bases left between them. CDR3 residues: CASRGQQETQYF. The CDR3 DNA sequence: TGTGCCAGCAGAGGGCAACAAGAGACCCAGTACTTC.

The table lists this clone with a few counts. This sequence joins TRBV19 and TRBJ1-6, with D unresolved. Trimming cost V 3 bases and J 6 bases, with 9 bases left between them. CDR1 and CDR2 from the germline V gene are LNHDA and SQIVND (reference sequence). The CDR3 runs to 14 residues. The CDR3 here is CASSIETVNSPLHF. As DNA, the CDR3 is TGTGCCAGTAGTATCGAGACGGTTAATTCACCCCTCCACTTT.

This clone was observed a single time. The rearrangement uses TRBV7-8 and TRBJ2-5; 10 bases agree with TRBD2. CDR3 length: 15 amino acids. From germline, CDR1 is SGHVS and CDR2 FQNEAQ. With 2 bases clipped from V and 5 bases from J, the junction kept 5 bases outside the gene matches. For the CDR3, the DNA is TGTGCCAGCAGCTTATCTAGCGGGGGCTGGGAGACCCAGTACTTC. Translating it yields CASSLSSGGWETQYF.